A single T cell receptor (beta chain) is shown here with its context. In the original analysis: Reference gene primer amplification yielded estimated nucleated cell counts. Only in-frame clones appear in the TCRdb table, and some are missing; sequencing was by immunoSEQ multiplex PCR. The DNA gave D and trimming, while V, J and clone size come from that table. The profile shows under 95,000 clones, less than 90% of them singletons. These data come from a study of blood T cell repertoires in COVID-19. On the study more broadly: Collection of acute and convalescent COVID-19 samples took place in the United States, Italy and Spain. Sources were T cells, B-cell-depleted T cells, or PBMCs; the material itself was cDNA or gDNA.

CDR1 SGHRS and CDR2 YFSETQ come from the germline V gene. This CDR3 contains 14 residues. Trimming cost V 0 bases and J 2 bases; bases outside gene matches: 0. This clonotype originated in a man older than 75 in a cohort sampled during active COVID-19. This chain joins TRBV5-1 and TRBJ1-2; 8 positions agree with TRBD1. The sequenced sample consisted of peripheral blood. The CDR3 loop reads CASSLDRGNYGYTF. The CDR3, as DNA: TGCGCCAGCAGCTTGGACAGGGGGAACTATGGCTACACCTTC. The full variable domain, completed using reference TRBV5-1 and TRBJ1-2, is KAGVTQTPRYLIKTRGQQVTLSCSPISGHRSVSWYQQTPGQGLQFLFEYFSETQRNKGNFPGRFSGRQFSNSRSEMNVSTLELGDSALYLCASSLDRGNYGYTFGSGTRLTVV.